What follows are 19 T cell receptor beta chains derived from one specimen sequenced in a study of blood T cell repertoires in COVID-19. The table came from immunoSEQ multiplex PCR; TCRdb's copy has only in-frame clones and leaves some out. The sample carries about 160,000 clones, around 85% recorded once. Sequenced input: peripheral blood. The receptors shown here come from a man in his 70s with acute or convalescent COVID-19.

The V call is TRBV28, the J call TRBJ1-5; TRBD1 might be the D (6 bases). CDR1 is MDHEN, CDR2 SYDVKM, per germline. Between the trimmed V and J ends, which lost 3 bases and 3 bases, there was a span of 12 bases. The CDR3 is 15 residues long. The CDR3 coding sequence is TGTGCCAGCAGTTTTAACAGGGCTTACAATCAGCCCCAGCATTTT. Encoded protein: CASSFNRAYNQPQHF.

The gene calls are TRBV5-1 and TRBJ2-3; 10 bases align to TRBD1. Germline loops: CDR1 SGHRS, CDR2 YFSETQ. This CDR3 comprises 15 residues. Germline trimming cut 3 bases from V and 5 bases from J; bases unmatched to any gene: 6. The CDR3 nucleotides read TGCGCCAGCAGCTCCGGGACAGGGGTAGGAGATACGCAGTATTTT. This sequence encodes CASSSGTGVGDTQYF. The entire variable domain, with the rest obtained from reference TRBV5-1 and TRBJ2-3, is as follows: KAGVTQTPRYLIKTRGQQVTLSCSPISGHRSVSWYQQTPGQGLQFLFEYFSETQRNKGNFPGRFSGRQFSNSRSEMNVSTLELGDSALYLCASSSGTGVGDTQYFGPGTRLTVL.

The rearrangement uses TRBV6-2 or TRBV6-3 and TRBJ2-2; 12 bases agree with TRBD2. The CDR3 has 17 residues. V lost 6 bases and J lost 2; bases outside the gene matches: 7. The germline V gene encodes CDR1 MNHEY and CDR2 SVGEGT. The CDR3 nucleotides read TGTGCCAGCAGCCTACTAGCGGGAGGACAAAACACCGGGGAGCTGTTTTTT. Amino acids: CASSLLAGGQNTGELFF.

J is TRBJ2-2 and V is TRBV20-1; the D gene is possibly TRBD1 (5 bases). Between the trimmed V and J ends, which lost 3 bases and 6 bases, there was a span of 14 bases. Germline V gene sequence: CDR1 DFQATT, CDR2 SNEGSKA (reference sequence). The CDR3 loop spans 14 amino acids. CDR3 in amino acids: CSASLQVGSGELFF. The CDR3 nucleotides are TGCAGTGCTAGTCTACAGGTCGGTTCCGGGGAGCTGTTTTTT.

This clone was picked up a small number of times. The V gene is TRBV4-3, the J gene TRBJ2-7; 11 nucleotides agree with TRBD2. CDR3 length equals 15 residues. CDR1 and CDR2 (germline): LGHNA, YSLEER. Unmatched junction bases numbered 7, after V lost 2 bases and J lost 7 bases. CDR3 sequence (DNA): TGCGCCAGCAGCCAAAGGACTAGCGGGTCATCTGAGCAGTACTTC. Encoded protein: CASSQRTSGSSEQYF.

The chain is built from TRBV20-1 and TRBJ2-2, with 10 bases lining up with TRBD2. The CDR3 extends over 18 amino acids. V gave up 3 bases and J gave up 3 bases; unmatched junction bases: 13. Germline V gene data show CDR1 as DFQATT and CDR2 as SNEGSKA (reference sequence). The DNA for the CDR3 is TGCAGTGCTAGTTGGGCTAGCGGGAGCAAAGGGGACACCGGGGAGCTGTTTTTT. Protein: CSASWASGSKGDTGELFF.

The chain has TRBV28 and TRBJ1-4; the match to TRBD1 covers 7 bases. The germline CDR1 and CDR2 sequences are MDHEN and SYDVKM. This CDR3 comprises 15 residues. The ends lost 4 bases at V and 7 bases at J; junction bases unmatched: 9. The CDR3 DNA follows: TGTGCCAGCAGTTGGGGAACAGGGGTGGTTGAAAAACTGTTTTTT. Its translation is CASSWGTGVVEKLFF.

This sequence joins TRBV28 and TRBJ2-3, with D possibly TRBD1 on 5 matching bases. V lost 3 bases and J 5 bases, leaving 15 bases between the germline ends. This CDR3 is built from 15 residues. Per the germline V gene, CDR1 is MDHEN and CDR2 is SYDVKM. Here the CDR3 DNA reads TGTGCCAGCAGTTTCTCCTTCGCAGGGCAAGATACGCAGTATTTT. The encoded protein is CASSFSFAGQDTQYF.

The chain employs TRBV7-2 and TRBJ2-1; D possibly corresponds to TRBD2 (6 bases). The germline V and J ends were trimmed by 5 bases and 8 bases, with 19 bases remaining between them. The V gene's germline CDR1 is SGHTA and CDR2 FQGNSA. The CDR3 sequence is 15 residues long. The CDR3: CASSASQVGGDEQFF. CDR3 sequence (DNA): TGTGCCAGCAGCGCATCTCAGGTAGGAGGGGATGAGCAGTTCTTC.

This clone appeared a single time. The same CDR3 arises from other DNA sequences in this sample as well. The genes are TRBV4-1 and TRBJ2-1, with 9 bases matching TRBD2. This CDR3 has 17 amino acids. With 0 bases clipped from V and 1 base from J, the junction kept 4 bases outside the gene matches. Germline assignment: CDR1 MGHRA and CDR2 YSYEKL. CDR3 bases: TGCGCCAGCAGCCAAGATGGCGGGAGGGGGTCCTACAATGAGCAGTTCTTC. This codes for CASSQDGGRGSYNEQFF.

This clone was observed a few times. V gene TRBV7-2 combines with J gene TRBJ2-1, with a weak D call TRBD2 (6 bases). The CDR3 has 15 residues. From germline, CDR1 is SGHTA and CDR2 FQGNSA. With 0 bases removed from V and 7 bases from J, the gap between germline ends came to 13 bases. CDR3 in amino acids: CASSLAAGSWNEQFF. CDR3 coding DNA: TGTGCCAGCAGCTTAGCGGCGGGATCGTGGAATGAGCAGTTCTTC.

There are a few counts of this clone. The J gene is TRBJ1-1, the V gene TRBV5-6; 8 bases line up with TRBD1. Looked up from germline, CDR1 is SGHDT and CDR2 is YYEEEE. V shed 5 bases and J 5 bases; nucleotides not matched to a gene: 14. CDR3 length equals 16 residues. As DNA, the CDR3 is TGTGCCAGCAGTCCGGTGTCCCCAGGGGGCCTGACTGAAGCTTTCTTT. Encoded protein: CASSPVSPGGLTEAFF.

This clone occurred once. V is TRBV28 and J is TRBJ1-1; D call uncertain. V was shortened by 3 bases and J by 4 bases, with 6 bases between the two germline ends. The CDR3 is 12 residues long. Germline V CDR1 and CDR2: MDHEN, SYDVKM. In DNA form, the CDR3 reads TGTGCCAGCAGTTTTCAAATCACTGAAGCTTTCTTT. Amino acids: CASSFQITEAFF.

This clone was found once. CDR3 nucleotide sequence: TGTGCCAGCAGCTTAGCTGGGAGGGACACAGATACGCAGTATTTT. Its translation: CASSLAGRDTDTQYF. The chain joins TRBV11-3 to TRBJ2-3; TRBD2 aligns across 7 bases. The CDR3 is 15 amino acids. Germline V gene lookup returns CDR1 SGHNT and CDR2 YENEEA. Germline trimming cut 1 base from V and 2 bases from J; bases unmatched to any gene: 3.

This clone was recorded once. The V and J genes are TRBV7-3 and TRBJ2-3, with D tentatively TRBD2 (6 bases). V was pared by 2 bases and J by 4 bases, with 10 bases between. The CDR3 covers 14 residues. CDR1 and CDR2 from the germline V gene are SGHTA and FQGTGA. CDR3 sequence: CASSLGRPPDTQYF. As DNA, the CDR3 is TGTGCCAGCAGCTTAGGGAGGCCCCCAGATACGCAGTATTTT.

The chain carries TRBV4-2 and TRBJ2-7; 8 bases are shared with TRBD2. Germline lookup yields CDR1 LGHNA and CDR2 YNFKEQ. The length of the CDR3 is 14 residues. J was trimmed by 7 bases and V by 0 bases; bases with no gene match: 5. The CDR3 sequence is CASSQDREGGEQYF. CDR3 sequence (DNA): TGTGCCAGCAGCCAAGATCGGGAGGGGGGAGAGCAGTACTTC.

This chain's CDR3 is CASSLGRGGEVGNQPQHF. CDR3 nucleotides: TGTGCCAGCAGCTTGGGGCGGGGAGGGGAAGTAGGGAATCAGCCCCAGCATTTT. The chain has TRBV5-5 and TRBJ1-5, with a possible D match to TRBD1 (5 bases). The ends were cut back, 0 bases at V and 4 bases at J, with 20 bases in the middle. The CDR3 is 18 residues long. Germline-derived CDR1 and CDR2 are SGHKS and YYEKEE (reference sequence).

The CDR3 spells CASSEDGQQTYGYTF. CDR3 in DNA: TGCGCCAGCAGCGAGGATGGACAACAGACCTATGGCTACACCTTC. V gene TRBV5-1 combines with J gene TRBJ1-2; TRBD1 might be the D (5 bases). This CDR3 comprises 15 residues. Trimming left V 4 bases short and J 4 bases short, with 17 bases between. The germline V gene has CDR1 SGHRS and CDR2 YFSETQ.

The J gene is TRBJ1-5, the V gene TRBV27; D ambiguous. Looked up from germline, CDR1 is MNHEY and CDR2 is SMNVEV (reference sequence). V shed 0 bases and J shed 3 bases, with 12 bases lying between them. The CDR3 is 16 amino acids. The CDR3 DNA reads TGTGCCAGCAGTTTATCTTGGAGGTCGACCAATCAGCCCCAGCATTTT. Its protein is CASSLSWRSTNQPQHF.